Below, 32 T cell receptor beta chains from the same sample are listed, as sequenced in a study of Graves' ophthalmopathy and Graves' hyperthyroidism. RNA transcripts were the template, and TCR beta CDR3 regions were amplified from them. The first-round RT-PCR employed HTBI primers together with the Qiagen OneStep RT-PCR kit. A multiplex PCR was then performed as the second round. TCRdb processed the multiplex PCR reads anew with MiXCR; each CDR3 protein has one entry. The table shows about 640,000 distinct CDR3 sequences, with roughly 41% occurring only once. The sequenced sample consisted of peripheral blood. The receptors derive from an adult man with Graves' ophthalmopathy.

This clonotype appeared many times. The J gene is TRBJ1-4, the V gene TRBV7-3; no reliable D call. Germline V gene data show CDR1 as SGHTA and CDR2 as FQGTGA. Trimming shortened V by 5 bases and J by 0 bases, and 7 bases separated the two germline ends. This CDR3 has 14 residues. The CDR3, as DNA: TGTGCCAGCAGCGACGGGACAACTAATGAAAAACTGTTTTTT. Its protein is CASSDGTTNEKLFF. Looking up the rest from reference TRBV7-3 and TRBJ1-4 gives the full variable domain: GAGVSQTPSNKVTEKGKYVELRCDPISGHTALYWYRQSLGQGPEFLIYFQGTGAADDSGLPNDRFFAVRPEGSVSTLKIQRTERGDSAVYLCASSDGTTNEKLFFGSGTQLSVL.

This chain joins TRBV7-2 and TRBJ2-6; D is ambiguous. Germline CDR1 reads SGHTA; CDR2 reads FQGNSA. V was pared by 6 bases and J by 4 bases, with 7 bases between. The CDR3 contains 13 residues. DNA for the CDR3: TGTGCCAGCAGGGCCGGGGGGGCCAACGTCCTGACTTTC. Its translation: CASRAGGANVLTF.

This clonotype was observed many times. The chain links TRBV7-9 to TRBJ1-2, with D hard to call. Germline lookup yields CDR1 SEHNR and CDR2 FQNEAQ (reference sequence). V gave up 5 bases and J gave up 8 bases, with 12 bases separating them. This CDR3 is 12 amino acids long. CDR3: CASSPVAGGYTF. The CDR3 DNA follows: TGTGCCAGCAGCCCAGTCGCAGGCGGCTACACCTTC.

This chain joins TRBV6-2 or TRBV6-3 and TRBJ1-2; no clear D. V was cut by 2 bases and J by 8 bases, with 12 bases left in between. CDR3 length: 13 amino acids. Germline CDR1 MNHEY, CDR2 SVGEGT. The CDR3 region has the DNA TGTGCCAGCAGTTACAGGCATGGGGTCGGCTACACCTTC. It specifies CASSYRHGVGYTF.

Ten or more counts support this clonotype. This chain connects TRBV7-3 to TRBJ2-7; D possibly uses TRBD1 or TRBD2 (6 bases each). CDR3 size: 14 residues. The germline V and J ends were trimmed by 3 bases and 5 bases, with 14 bases remaining between them. Germline CDR1 is SGHTA and CDR2 is FQGTGA. The CDR3 reads CASSLGGSEDEQYF. The CDR3 nucleotides are TGTGCCAGCAGCTTGGGGGGCTCGGAGGACGAGCAGTACTTC. The complete variable domain, with remaining parts taken from reference TRBV7-3 and TRBJ2-7, reads GAGVSQTPSNKVTEKGKYVELRCDPISGHTALYWYRQSLGQGPEFLIYFQGTGAADDSGLPNDRFFAVRPEGSVSTLKIQRTERGDSAVYLCASSLGGSEDEQYFGPGTRLTVT.

This clonotype was detected many times. CDR3 protein: CASKGGTFTEAFF. In DNA form, the CDR3 reads TGCGCCAGCAAGGGTGGGACCTTCACTGAAGCTTTCTTT. J is TRBJ1-1 and V is TRBV10-2, with D possibly TRBD1 on 5 matching bases. CDR3 length: 13 amino acids. Germline V gene data show CDR1 as WSHSY and CDR2 as SAAADI. V gave up 7 bases and J gave up 4 bases, with 13 bases separating them.

This rearrangement joins TRBV7-9 to TRBJ2-6; D may be TRBD2 (5 bases). The CDR3 is 16 residues long. V lost 1 base and J lost 0, with 7 bases in between. The germline gives CDR1 SEHNR, CDR2 FQNEAQ (reference sequence). The CDR3 sequence: CASSLGEYSGANVLTF. Written as DNA, the CDR3 is TGTGCCAGCAGCTTAGGGGAGTACTCTGGGGCCAACGTCCTGACTTTC.

The chain recombines TRBV9 with TRBJ2-7; 8 bases are a match to TRBD2. The CDR3 is 16 amino acids. Germline V gene sequence: CDR1 SGDLS, CDR2 YYNGEE. V lost 4 bases and J lost 1; bases outside the gene matches: 10. Here the CDR3 DNA reads TGTGCCAGCAGCCGCCAGGGGCTAGCGGGTTCCTACGAGCAGTACTTC. Its translation: CASSRQGLAGSYEQYF.

As regards this clonotype: This is likely a read error, given that the CDR3 carries no conserved phenylalanine or tryptophan at its end. This chain uses TRBV20-1 with TRBJ1-1, with a possible D match to TRBD1 (5 bases). This CDR3 contains 15 residues. Germline V gene lookup returns CDR1 DFQATT and CDR2 SNEGSKA (reference sequence). Trimming removed 0 bases at V and 6 bases at J, with 17 bases between. CDR3 nucleotides: TGCAGTGCTAGAGACGGGGCCAGGGATGTTGCTGAAGCTTTCTCT. Translating it yields CSARDGARDVAEAFS.

The CDR3 is CASSAGPGGEKLFF. The CDR3 nucleotides are TGTGCCAGCAGCGCTGGGCCCGGGGGCGAAAAACTGTTTTTT. The chain combines TRBV9 with TRBJ1-4, with D possibly TRBD1 on 6 matching bases. V dropped 3 bases and J dropped 8 bases, with 14 bases sitting between them. Germline CDR1 reads SGDLS; CDR2 reads YYNGEE. This CDR3 has 14 amino acids.

In this sample, this clonotype turned up a few times. V is TRBV19 and J is TRBJ1-3; 8 positions agree with TRBD1. CDR3 size: 22 residues. V lost 8 bases to trimming and J lost 0 bases; unmatched junction nucleotides: 27. The germline gives CDR1 LNHDA, CDR2 SQIVND (reference sequence). The CDR3 nucleotides read TGTGCCAGTGGGTTCCACGACCGAGGACGACGGACAGGGAACCGCTCTGGAAACACCATATATTTT. Protein sequence: CASGFHDRGRRTGNRSGNTIYF. Full variable domain (outside the CDR3, taken from reference TRBV19 and TRBJ1-3): DGGITQSPKYLFRKEGQNVTLSCEQNLNHDAMYWYRQDPGQGLRLIYYSQIVNDFQKGDIAEGYSVSREKKESFPLTVTSAQKNPTAFYLCASGFHDRGRRTGNRSGNTIYFGEGSWLTVV.

This clonotype appeared many times. The chain employs TRBV24-1 and TRBJ1-2; the D is unclear. Germline values: CDR1 KGHDR, CDR2 SFDVKD. The CDR3 length is 13 residues. The V end was cut by 0 bases, the J end by 6 bases, with 7 bases between. The CDR3 nucleotides read TGTGCCACCAGTGATTTGTGGGCCCATGGCTACACCTTC. Its translation: CATSDLWAHGYTF.

The rearrangement links TRBV4-1 to TRBJ1-2; D is possibly TRBD1 (5 bases). Germline CDR1 reads MGHRA; CDR2 reads YSYEKL. This CDR3 spans 14 amino acids. The V end lost 1 base, the J end lost 4 bases, and 10 bases lay between the germline ends. CDR3 sequence reads: CASSQVEGSYGYTF. CDR3 nucleotides: TGCGCCAGCAGCCAAGTGGAGGGGAGCTATGGCTACACCTTC.

The chain carries TRBV4-1 and TRBJ1-2, with a tentative D call TRBD1 (6 bases). CDR1 and CDR2 (germline): MGHRA, YSYEKL. The V gene lost 4 bases and the J gene lost 2 bases, with 14 bases spanning the gap. This CDR3 has 15 residues. CDR3 coding DNA: TGCGCCAGCAGCCGAGTGACAGGATGGAACTATGGCTACACCTTC. Protein sequence: CASSRVTGWNYGYTF.

The V gene is TRBV7-2, the J gene TRBJ2-5, with D possibly being TRBD2 (6 bases). CDR3 length equals 15 residues. The V gene lost 4 bases and the J gene lost 9 bases, with 21 bases spanning the gap. Germline-derived CDR1 and CDR2 are SGHTA and FQGNSA. The chain's CDR3 is CASSSSSGGNQPQYF. For the CDR3, the DNA is TGTGCCAGCAGCTCTAGTTCGGGCGGGAATCAGCCCCAGTACTTC.

On this clonotype: A much more abundant neighbour one base away suggests this may be a read error. This sequence joins TRBV5-5 and TRBJ2-2; D gene ambiguous. Per the germline V gene, CDR1 is SGHKS and CDR2 is YYEKEE (reference sequence). The CDR3 extends over 13 amino acids. V dropped 3 bases and J dropped 4 bases, with 7 bases sitting between them. The CDR3 protein is CASSWMITGELFF. CDR3 DNA sequence: TGTGCCAGCAGCTGGATGATCACCGGGGAGCTGTTTTTT. The variable domain in full, completed from reference TRBV5-5 and TRBJ2-2, reads DAGVTQSPTHLIKTRGQQVTLRCSPISGHKSVSWYQQVLGQGPQFIFQYYEKEERGRGNFPDRFSARQFPNYSSELNVNALLLGDSALYLCASSWMITGELFFGEGSRLTVL.

This sequence joins TRBV19 and TRBJ1-5, with D perhaps TRBD1 (5 bases). CDR1 is LNHDA and CDR2 is SQIVND in the germline V gene (reference sequence). The CDR3 runs to 13 residues. V was pared by 7 bases and J by 4 bases, with 11 bases between. The CDR3: CASTGGVNQPQHF. The CDR3, as DNA: TGTGCCAGTACGGGGGGGGTAAATCAGCCCCAGCATTTT.

The CDR3 protein is CASSQEAARRQPQHF. DNA of the CDR3: TGCGCCAGCAGCCAAGAAGCGGCGCGGAGGCAGCCCCAGCATTTT. The chain links TRBV4-1 to TRBJ1-5; D is undetermined. CDR1 is MGHRA, CDR2 YSYEKL, per germline. The CDR3 has 15 amino acids. Trimming took 0 bases from V and 7 from J, leaving 13 bases between them.

This clonotype was seen repeatedly, ten times or more. CDR3 protein: CASSLGASGGWMETQYF. CDR3 bases: TGTGCCAGCAGCTTAGGGGCTAGCGGGGGGTGGATGGAGACCCAGTACTTC. V gene TRBV7-8 combines with J gene TRBJ2-5; 11 positions agree with TRBD2. V shed 1 base and J 5 bases; nucleotides not matched to a gene: 9. The CDR3 totals 17 residues. Germline V lookup: CDR1 SGHVS, CDR2 FQNEAQ.

Many counts were recorded for this clonotype. The chain employs TRBV11-2 and TRBJ1-2; D unclear. CDR3 length: 16 residues. The germline CDR1 and CDR2 sequences are SGHAT and FQNNGV. V was trimmed by 1 base and J by 8 bases, leaving 20 bases between them. The chain's CDR3 is CASSLVSDGGRGGYTF. The CDR3, as DNA: TGTGCCAGCAGCTTAGTATCCGATGGCGGTCGCGGAGGCTACACCTTC.

This chain links TRBV9 with TRBJ1-1; TRBD1 agrees at 8 bases. Germline CDR1 and CDR2: SGDLS and YYNGEE. V was clipped by 4 bases and J by 3 bases; unmatched bases: 23. CDR3 size: 20 residues. The CDR3 reads CASSSLVGPGGWGADTEAFF. The DNA for the CDR3 is TGTGCCAGCAGCTCCCTGGTTGGGCCAGGGGGCTGGGGTGCTGACACTGAAGCTTTCTTT.

The J gene is TRBJ1-2, the V gene TRBV20-1; 8 bases map to TRBD1. The germline V gene has CDR1 DFQATT and CDR2 SNEGSKA (reference sequence). The CDR3 is 15 residues long. J was trimmed by 3 bases and V by 5 bases; bases with no gene match: 11. The CDR3 loop is CSAPQDRVFDYGYTF. CDR3 nucleotides: TGCAGTGCTCCCCAGGACAGGGTGTTTGACTATGGCTACACCTTC.

This clonotype was seen repeatedly, ten times or more. The CDR3 reads CASSPTESYTF. In DNA, the CDR3 is TGTGCCAGCAGCCCGACAGAGAGCTACACCTTC. The chain employs TRBV12-3 or TRBV12-4 and TRBJ1-2; D perhaps matches TRBD1 (5 bases). The length of the CDR3 is 11 residues. V lost 6 bases and J 9 bases, leaving 11 bases between the germline ends.

This clonotype was seen only a few times. The chain uses TRBV27 and TRBJ1-2, with D unclear. V shed 6 bases and J shed 4 bases, with 9 bases lying between them. This CDR3 comprises 12 residues. The V gene's germline CDR1 is MNHEY and CDR2 SMNVEV (reference sequence). CDR3 region: CASSQWGYGYTF. CDR3 DNA sequence: TGTGCCAGCAGCCAATGGGGCTATGGCTACACCTTC.

In this sample, this clonotype turned up many times. The chain is built from TRBV16 and TRBJ1-6, with no clear D. The CDR3 runs 15 residues. V shed 4 bases and J shed 6 bases, with 13 bases lying between them. Germline V CDR1 and CDR2: KGHSY, FQNENV. CDR3 in DNA: TGTGCCAGCAGCCCCGCCCGTGGCCGTAATTCACCCCTCCACTTT. Amino acids: CASSPARGRNSPLHF.

The table lists this clonotype with many counts. The gene calls are TRBV7-9 and TRBJ1-2, with a tentative D call TRBD1 (5 bases). Germline V gene lookup returns CDR1 SEHNR and CDR2 FQNEAQ (reference sequence). The CDR3 has 15 amino acids. V was pared by 5 bases and J by 3 bases, with 16 bases between. The CDR3 spells CASSGRKLGDYGYTF. The CDR3 DNA reads TGTGCCAGCAGCGGACGGAAGTTGGGGGACTATGGCTACACCTTC.

The V call is TRBV10-3, the J call TRBJ1-4; 12 bases fit TRBD1. CDR1 and CDR2 from the germline V gene are ENHRY and SYGVKD. This CDR3 region has 14 residues. The V gene end was trimmed by 10 bases and the J gene end by 8 bases; junction bases not matched to a gene: 8. CDR3 in amino acids: CATGTGGAWEKLFF. CDR3 DNA sequence: TGTGCCACCGGGACAGGGGGCGCGTGGGAAAAACTGTTTTTT.

The V call is TRBV5-5, the J call TRBJ1-4; TRBD1 matches 9 bases. Germline CDR1 SGHKS, CDR2 YYEKEE (reference sequence). The CDR3 runs to 16 residues. V lost 4 bases to trimming and J lost 7 bases; unmatched junction nucleotides: 11. The CDR3 region is CASSRNTGGSGEKLFF. DNA for the CDR3: TGTGCCAGCAGCCGGAACACAGGGGGCTCGGGTGAAAAACTGTTTTTT.

The sample holds a few counts of this clonotype. V gene TRBV6-5 combines with J gene TRBJ1-2, with D possibly matching TRBD1 (5 bases). This CDR3 has 13 amino acids. Germline V gene data show CDR1 as MNHEY and CDR2 as SVGAGI. Trimming removed 5 bases at V and 2 bases at J, with 9 bases between. As DNA, the CDR3 is TGTGCCAGCAGTCCGACAGAGAACTATGGCTACACCTTC. Its protein product is CASSPTENYGYTF.

This chain links TRBV5-4 with TRBJ2-5, with a weak D call TRBD1 (6 bases). V was pared by 0 bases and J by 13 bases, with 13 bases between. The CDR3 is made up of 12 amino acids. CDR1 SGHNT and CDR2 YYREEE come from the germline V gene (reference sequence). The CDR3 spells CASSLAAGATYF. CDR3 DNA sequence: TGTGCCAGCAGCTTGGCGGCAGGGGCAACGTACTTC.

The gene calls are TRBV5-1 and TRBJ2-2, with D perhaps matching TRBD1 (6 bases). V dropped 2 bases and J dropped 5 bases, with 10 bases sitting between them. Germline V gene data show CDR1 as SGHRS and CDR2 as YFSETQ. The CDR3 length is 14 residues. The CDR3 spells CASSFTGLTGELFF. The DNA of the CDR3 is TGCGCCAGCAGCTTTACAGGGTTGACCGGGGAGCTGTTTTTT.

This clonotype occurred once. The V call is TRBV7-9, the J call TRBJ2-2; D is undetermined. CDR1 and CDR2 from the germline V gene are SEHNR and FQNEAQ (reference sequence). V lost 2 bases and J lost 9, with 4 bases in between. The CDR3 totals 11 residues. The CDR3 DNA reads TGTGCCAGCAGCTTATGGTGGGAGCTGTTTTTT. Its protein product is CASSLWWELFF.